The T cell receptor (beta chain) under discussion was sequenced for a study of blood T cell repertoires in COVID-19. Whole-study context: Samples of COVID-19 (acute and convalescent) were obtained from the United States, Italy and Spain.

The CDR3 sequence is 15 residues long. Per germline, CDR1 LNHDA and CDR2 SQIVND (reference sequence). V shed 4 bases, J shed 2 bases, and the junction held 5 bases outside the gene matches. Per the original methods: Using reference gene primer amplification, nucleated cell counts were estimated. The method was immunoSEQ multiplex PCR; TCRdb's version includes in-frame clones alone and lacks a portion of them. D and trimming come from the DNA, and the V and J calls and clone size come from that table. The table includes around 270,000 clones, approximately 90% detected once. Sequences were obtained from peripheral blood. The V and J genes are TRBV19 and TRBJ1-2; 9 bases are a match to TRBD1. This receptor was identified in a man aged 30 to 39 with acute or convalescent COVID-19. The CDR3 reads CASSSDRGANYGYTF. Here the CDR3 DNA reads TGTGCCAGTAGTAGCGACAGGGGGGCCAACTATGGCTACACCTTC.